A single sample gave rise to the 23 T cell receptor beta chains below, sequenced in a study of CD8 T cells in ankylosing spondylitis. Broader study findings: Ankylosing spondylitis blood seemed to carry a telltale TCR beta motif made of eight highly homologous variants.

No antigen is known for these receptors. TCRdb fed the 5' RACE reads into MiXCR, producing one record per CDR3 protein. The sample consists of fewer than 400,000 distinct CDR3 sequences, approximately 20% of them appearing once. The specimen sequenced was blood, either unsorted or a sorted T cell fraction (not recorded which). The receptors stem from a male donor with ankylosing spondylitis.

This clonotype has just a few counts. The CDR3 DNA follows: TGTGCCAGCAGCGTAGGTCATAATTCACCCCTCCACTTT. This gives the protein CASSVGHNSPLHF. The chain employs TRBV9 and TRBJ1-6; D call uncertain. This CDR3 spans 13 amino acids. The V and J ends lost 0 bases and 5 bases respectively, with 3 bases between them. The germline gives CDR1 SGDLS, CDR2 YYNGEE. Full variable domain (rest looked up from reference TRBV9 and TRBJ1-6): DSGVTQTPKHLITATGQRVTLRCSPRSGDLSVYWYQQSLDQGLQFLIQYYNGEERAKGNILERFSAQQFPDLHSELNLSSLELGDSALYFCASSVGHNSPLHFGNGTRLTVT.

This clonotype has at least ten counts. This chain links TRBV13 with TRBJ2-1, with TRBD2 matching 7 bases. The length of the CDR3 is 16 residues. The trim removed 0 bases at V and 5 bases at J, leaving 7 bases unmatched. CDR1 PRHDT and CDR2 FYEKMQ come from the germline V gene (reference sequence). The DNA of the CDR3 is TGTGCCAGCAGCTTAGGAGTATTAGCGGGCAACAATGAGCAGTTCTTC. This codes for CASSLGVLAGNNEQFF.

This clonotype was counted a few times. The genes are TRBV20-1 and TRBJ2-1, with TRBD2 matching over 11 bases. V shed 3 bases and J 4 bases; nucleotides not matched to a gene: 5. CDR1 is DFQATT, CDR2 SNEGSKA, per germline (reference sequence). This CDR3 spans 15 amino acids. This CDR3 reads CSARKTSGTYNEQFF. The CDR3, as DNA: TGCAGTGCTAGGAAGACTAGCGGGACTTACAATGAGCAGTTCTTC.

The chain uses TRBV10-3 and TRBJ2-3; D is possibly TRBD2 (6 bases). The CDR3 consists of 14 residues. V gave up 10 bases and J gave up 4 bases, with 18 bases separating them. Germline loops: CDR1 ENHRY, CDR2 SYGVKD. CDR3 residues: CASRAGGGPDTQYF. In DNA, the CDR3 is TGTGCCAGTAGAGCGGGTGGAGGTCCAGATACGCAGTATTTT.

The chain joins TRBV28 to TRBJ2-1; D is uncertain. Trimming took 6 bases from V and 7 from J, leaving 10 bases between them. The CDR3 is 12 residues long. CDR1 is MDHEN and CDR2 is SYDVKM in the germline V gene. CDR3 DNA sequence: TGTGCCAGCAGAGGAACCTGGAATGAGCAGTTCTTC. Its translation is CASRGTWNEQFF. Filled out from reference TRBV28 and TRBJ2-1, the complete variable domain reads DVKVTQSSRYLVKRTGEKVFLECVQDMDHENMFWYRQDPGLGLRLIYFSYDVKMKEKGDIPEGYSVSREKKERFSLILESASTNQTSMYLCASRGTWNEQFFGPGTRLTVL.

The rearrangement links TRBV5-1 to TRBJ2-3; 9 bases align to TRBD2. This CDR3 comprises 15 residues. The germline V gene has CDR1 SGHRS and CDR2 YFSETQ. With 0 bases clipped from V and 7 bases from J, the junction kept 6 bases outside the gene matches. CDR3 coding DNA: TGCGCCAGCAGCTTGGGGGGACTAGCTCGACATACGCAGTATTTT. This translates into CASSLGGLARHTQYF.

The chain recombines TRBV20-1 with TRBJ2-2, with 7 bases matching TRBD2. This CDR3 has 14 amino acids. V was pared by 6 bases and J by 4 bases, with 8 bases of the junction left unmatched. CDR1 is DFQATT and CDR2 is SNEGSKA in the germline V gene (reference sequence). The CDR3 loop is CSATTLASTGELFF. The CDR3 DNA sequence: TGCAGTGCCACGACACTAGCGAGCACCGGGGAGCTGTTTTTT.

Here the CDR3 DNA reads TGCAGTGCTGAAGCCTTCGGTTCTCAGCCCCAGCATTTT. It encodes CSAEAFGSQPQHF. This sequence joins TRBV20-1 and TRBJ1-5; D is undetermined. Germline V gene sequence: CDR1 DFQATT, CDR2 SNEGSKA (reference sequence). This CDR3 is built from 13 residues. Deletions cut 5 bases from V and 6 bases from J, with 14 bases between.

This clonotype was recorded at least ten times. This rearrangement joins TRBV5-1 to TRBJ2-1; TRBD2 matches 8 bases. The junction had 2 bases not matched to a gene; V was cut back by 0 bases and J by 3 bases. Germline CDR1 reads SGHRS; CDR2 reads YFSETQ. The CDR3 sequence is 15 residues long. CDR3 sequence: CASSLAGGDYNEQFF. The DNA for the CDR3 is TGCGCCAGCAGCTTGGCGGGGGGGGACTACAATGAGCAGTTCTTC.

The chain employs TRBV24-1 and TRBJ2-3, with TRBD2 matching over 8 bases. Germline CDR1 is KGHDR and CDR2 is SFDVKD. V lost 5 bases and J lost 6; bases outside the gene matches: 6. The CDR3 consists of 14 residues. This CDR3 is CATSGSGSPDTQYF. The CDR3 region has the DNA TGTGCCACCAGTGGCAGCGGGAGTCCTGATACGCAGTATTTT.

The chain is built from TRBV12-3 or TRBV12-4 and TRBJ1-1; D is unresolved. V dropped 2 bases and J dropped 0 bases, with 13 bases sitting between them. The CDR3 is 16 residues long. The CDR3 DNA reads as TGTGCCAGCAGTTTAAGTTATCGCACGTTGAACACTGAAGCTTTCTTT. Translated: CASSLSYRTLNTEAFF.

There are a few counts of this clonotype. The chain joins TRBV29-1 to TRBJ2-7; a weak D match, TRBD1 (6 bases). CDR1 is SQVTM and CDR2 is ANQGSEA in the germline V gene. The CDR3 is 11 residues long. V was cut by 7 bases and J by 3 bases, with 10 bases left in between. As DNA, the CDR3 is TGCAGCGGACAGGTGAACTACGAGCAGTACTTC. Translating gives CSGQVNYEQYF.

This chain links TRBV19 with TRBJ2-1, with D tentatively TRBD2 (6 bases). Germline CDR1 is LNHDA and CDR2 is SQIVND (reference sequence). This CDR3 region has 15 residues. Trimming left V 4 bases short and J 7 bases short, with 17 bases between. The CDR3 loop is CASSTGSRPGNEQFF. In nucleotides, the CDR3 is TGTGCCAGTAGTACCGGGAGCAGGCCGGGGAATGAGCAGTTCTTC.

The chain combines TRBV24-1 with TRBJ2-1; 9 bases map to TRBD2. Germline lookup yields CDR1 KGHDR and CDR2 SFDVKD. V dropped 6 bases and J dropped 5; count of bases not matched to a gene: 7. The CDR3 has 15 residues. Here the CDR3 reads CATSPAGGSNNEQFF. The CDR3 DNA sequence: TGTGCCACCAGTCCAGCGGGAGGCTCGAACAATGAGCAGTTCTTC.

This clonotype showed up just a few times. The CDR3 sequence is CSATDIQGRETQYF. The CDR3, as DNA: TGCAGTGCTACCGACATACAGGGACGGGAGACCCAGTACTTC. The rearrangement links TRBV20-1 to TRBJ2-5, with a weak D call TRBD1 (6 bases). Per germline, CDR1 DFQATT and CDR2 SNEGSKA (reference sequence). The V end was cut by 4 bases, the J end by 5 bases, with 17 bases between. CDR3 length: 14 amino acids.

This clonotype was detected only a few times. The CDR3 DNA reads as TGTGCCAGCAGCCGAAACCCTACCGGGGAGCTGTTTTTT. Translating it yields CASSRNPTGELFF. The rearrangement joins TRBV14 to TRBJ2-2, with D unresolved. The V and J ends lost 4 bases and 5 bases respectively, with 8 bases between them. This CDR3 is built from 13 residues. Germline loops: CDR1 SGHDN, CDR2 FVKESK.

The table lists this clonotype with a few counts. The chain joins TRBV7-2 to TRBJ1-2; 9 nucleotides match TRBD1. Unmatched junction bases numbered 2, after V lost 5 bases and J lost 7 bases. CDR1 and CDR2 from the germline V gene are SGHTA and FQGNSA. CDR3 length equals 12 residues. For the CDR3, the DNA is TGTGCCAGCAGCGGACAGGGGCTTGGCTACACCTTC. It translates to CASSGQGLGYTF.

There are a few counts of this clonotype. The chain couples TRBV19 to TRBJ2-1; D might be TRBD1 (6 bases). This CDR3 region has 15 residues. CDR1 is LNHDA and CDR2 is SQIVND in the germline V gene (reference sequence). V was clipped by 5 bases and J by 0 bases, with 11 bases between them. CDR3 amino acids: CASSGRRGSYNEQFF. As DNA, the CDR3 is TGTGCCAGTAGTGGCCGCAGGGGCTCCTACAATGAGCAGTTCTTC.

The genes are TRBV21-1 and TRBJ1-3; the D call in the table, TRBD1, was not verified against the DNA. TRBV21-1 has pseudogene status. The CDR3 covers 15 residues. CDR3: CASSKRGREGNTIYF. As DNA, the CDR3 is TGTGCCAGCAGCAAAAGGGGCAGGGAGGGAAACACCATATATTTT.

The rearrangement links TRBV7-2 to TRBJ2-5; TRBD2 matches at 10 bases. CDR3 length: 17 residues. With V trimmed by 3 bases and J by 3 bases, 10 bases remained unmatched. Germline CDR1 SGHTA, CDR2 FQGNSA. The CDR3 is CASSFNPGLAGEETQYF. As DNA, the CDR3 is TGTGCCAGCAGCTTTAACCCCGGGCTAGCGGGGGAAGAGACCCAGTACTTC.

This clonotype was counted many times. The rearrangement links TRBV18 to TRBJ2-1; 8 nucleotides match TRBD1. The CDR3 is made up of 14 amino acids. The V gene's germline CDR1 is KGHSH and CDR2 LQKENI. Trimming took 3 bases from V and 5 from J; bases not matched to a gene: 3. The CDR3 spells CASSPKDRDNEQFF. The CDR3 DNA is TGTGCCAGCTCACCCAAGGACAGGGACAATGAGCAGTTCTTC.

This rearrangement joins TRBV20-1 to TRBJ2-3, with TRBD2 identical over 10 bases. The CDR3 loop spans 16 amino acids. With V trimmed by 3 bases and J by 1 base, 7 bases remained unmatched. Looked up from germline, CDR1 is DFQATT and CDR2 is SNEGSKA (reference sequence). CDR3 nucleotide sequence: TGCAGTGCTAGTAGGACTAGCGGAGCCCGCACAGATACGCAGTATTTT. Protein product: CSASRTSGARTDTQYF.

The chain has TRBV5-6 and TRBJ2-7; D tentatively reads TRBD1 or TRBD2 (5 bases each). CDR1 and CDR2 (germline): SGHDT, YYEEEE. Trimming left V 0 bases short and J 0 bases short, with 13 bases between. The CDR3 contains 16 residues. Here the CDR3 reads CASSLEYPGSSYEQYF. The CDR3 region has the DNA TGTGCCAGCAGCTTGGAGTATCCAGGGAGCTCCTACGAGCAGTACTTC.